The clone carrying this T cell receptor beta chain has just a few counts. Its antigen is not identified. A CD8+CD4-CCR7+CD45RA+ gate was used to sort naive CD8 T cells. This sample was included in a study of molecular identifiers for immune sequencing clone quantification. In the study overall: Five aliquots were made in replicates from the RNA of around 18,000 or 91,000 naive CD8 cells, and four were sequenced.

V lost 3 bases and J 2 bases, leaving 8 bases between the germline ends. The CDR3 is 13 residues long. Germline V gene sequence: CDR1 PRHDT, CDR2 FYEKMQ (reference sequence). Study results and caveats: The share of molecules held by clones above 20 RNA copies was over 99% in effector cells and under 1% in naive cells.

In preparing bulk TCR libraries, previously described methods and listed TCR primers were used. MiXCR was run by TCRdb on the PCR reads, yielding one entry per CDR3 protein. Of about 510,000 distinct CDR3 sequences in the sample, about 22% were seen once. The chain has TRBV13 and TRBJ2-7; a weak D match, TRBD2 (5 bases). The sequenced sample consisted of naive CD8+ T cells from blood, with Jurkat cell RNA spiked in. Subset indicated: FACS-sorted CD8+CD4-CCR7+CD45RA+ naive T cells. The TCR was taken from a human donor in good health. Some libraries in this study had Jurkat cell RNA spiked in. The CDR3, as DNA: TGTGCCAGCAGCTTCGGGGATGCCTACGAGCAGTACTTC. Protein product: CASSFGDAYEQYF.